This is a list of T cell receptor beta chains from one sample in a study of Ad26.COV2.S vaccination and SARS-CoV-2 variants. Some clones are missing from TCRdb's copy, which holds only in-frame ones; the method was immunoSEQ multiplex PCR. The repertoire consists of around 300,000 clones, with 88% occurring once and the leading ten covering around 5.8%. Sequenced material: peripheral blood, taken in a trial of Ad26.COV2.S vaccine versus placebo. These TCRs come from a person between 18 and 65 years old who received the Ad26.COV2.S COVID-19 vaccine or a placebo. Each CDR3 is given with its conserved first and last residue. Each record gives: J gene, clone size, V gene, D gene, CDR3 DNA, CDR3 protein. D genes are given only for firm matches. A row's size may be missing; if present it is once, few, many or a size class.

>TRBJ2-6|.|TRBV14|.
TGTGCCAGCAGCCAAGTTAGCTCTGGGGCCAACGTCCTGACTTTC
CASSQVSSGANVLTF
>TRBJ1-2|few|TRBV27|TRBD1
TGTGCCAGCAGAGGACAGGGGGCGGCCTATGGCTACACCTTC
CASRGQGAAYGYTF
>TRBJ2-7|.|TRBV9|.
TGTGCCAGCAGCGTTACTCCGTGGCGAAACTACGAGCAGTACTTC
CASSVTPWRNYEQYF
>TRBJ1-1|once|TRBV6-5|.
TGTGCCTGCGAGTATTGGAACACTGAAGCTTTCTTT
CACEYWNTEAFF
>TRBJ2-7|.|TRBV12-3/TRBV12-4|.
TGTGCCAGCAGTTTAGGCAGGAACTATGAGCAGTACTTC
CASSLGRNYEQYF
>TRBJ2-7|few|TRBV19|.
TGTGCCAGTAGTCTCAATTCCGGACGGGAATCGGAGCAGTACTTC
CASSLNSGRESEQYF
>TRBJ1-2|once|TRBV7-3|.
TGTGCCAGCAGCCTCCCGGGAAACTATGGCTACACCTTC
CASSLPGNYGYTF
>TRBJ2-5|.|TRBV10-3|TRBD2
TGTGCCATCAGTGCCCTAGCGGGGGCAGGGGAGACCCAGTACTTC
CAISALAGAGETQYF
>TRBJ1-4|few|TRBV11-2|.
TGTGCCAGCAGCTTAGGTCGAAGGAATGAAAAACTGTTTTTT
CASSLGRRNEKLFF
>TRBJ2-1|.|TRBV28|.
TGTGCCAGCAGTTTAAACCTGTATGAGCAGTTCTTC
CASSLNLYEQFF
>TRBJ1-1|.|TRBV7-3|.
TGTGCCAGCAGCCCGGGGGGAGGAGGTATGAACACTGAAGCTTTCTTT
CASSPGGGGMNTEAFF
>TRBJ2-1|.|TRBV4-3|.
TGCGCCAGCAGCCAAGTGAGGCAGACCTACAATGAGCAGTTCTTC
CASSQVRQTYNEQFF
>TRBJ1-5|.|TRBV7-9|.
TGTGCCAGCAGCTCTCCGGGGGATAGCAATCAGCCCCAGCATTTT
CASSSPGDSNQPQHF
>TRBJ2-7|.|TRBV30|TRBD1
TGTGCCTGGAGACGGGACAGGGCCTCCTACGAGCAGTACTTC
CAWRRDRASYEQYF
>TRBJ2-3|.|TRBV24-1|TRBD1
TGTGCCACCAGTGAATCCGGGACAGGGGGCACAGATACGCAGTATTTT
CATSESGTGGTDTQYF
>TRBJ2-7|.|TRBV27|.
TGTGCCAGCAGCCCAACACTACACTACGAGCAGTACTTC
CASSPTLHYEQYF
>TRBJ2-5|.|TRBV29-1|TRBD2
TGCAGCGCTGCGGGAGTAGCCCAAGAGACCCAGTACTTC
CSAAGVAQETQYF
>TRBJ2-2|.|TRBV4-3|TRBD1
TGCGCCAGCAGCGAAGGGGGCTTGATCACCGGGGAGCTGTTTTTT
CASSEGGLITGELFF
>TRBJ2-3|.|TRBV7-3|.
TGTGCCAGCAGCCAGGACAGTTTCACAGATACGCAGTATTTT
CASSQDSFTDTQYF
>TRBJ2-5|.|TRBV6-5|.
TGTGCCAGCAGTTACTCGAGGGGTTGGCAAGAGACCCAGTACTTC
CASSYSRGWQETQYF
>TRBJ1-1|.|TRBV20-1|.
TGCAGTGCCTGGGTGAACACTGAAGCTTTCTTT
CSAWVNTEAFF
>TRBJ1-3|.|TRBV19|.
TGTGCCAGTATTGAGGCCGGAGCGGGTGGAAACACCATATATTTT
CASIEAGAGGNTIYF
>TRBJ2-5|once|TRBV5-4|.
TGTGCCAGCAGCGTCCGGGGCCCGAGGTCGGAGACCCAGTACTTC
CASSVRGPRSETQYF